Below are 27 T cell receptor beta chains sequenced from a single sample in a study of response to subunit inactivated influenza vaccine. MiXCR was run by TCRdb on the RT-PCR reads, yielding one entry per CDR3 protein. Of about 650,000 distinct CDR3 sequences listed, 14% are singletons. Specimen: PBMCs from blood, collected around two weeks before vaccination. Every receptor here comes from a man aged 50 to 60 who received an inactivated influenza vaccine.

The CDR3 loop is CSARYLLAAEAYEQYF. CDR3 DNA sequence: TGCAGTGCTCGCTACCTACTAGCGGCTGAGGCCTACGAGCAGTACTTC. The chain uses TRBV20-1 and TRBJ2-7; 8 bases align to TRBD2. V was clipped by 5 bases and J by 2 bases; unmatched bases: 14. Germline V CDR1 and CDR2: DFQATT, SNEGSKA (reference sequence). CDR3 length: 16 residues.

This clonotype appeared many times. J is TRBJ1-6 and V is TRBV4-1; D unresolved. The CDR3 is made up of 13 amino acids. The V gene lost 4 bases and the J gene lost 15 bases, with 16 bases spanning the gap. CDR1 is MGHRA, CDR2 YSYEKL, per germline. CDR3 DNA sequence: TGCGCCAGCAGCCGGCTGAGACGAGAACACCTCCACTTT. It encodes CASSRLRREHLHF.

This clonotype was found a few times. The chain uses TRBV20-1 and TRBJ2-1; 13 positions agree with TRBD2. The CDR3 contains 16 residues. Germline-derived CDR1 and CDR2 are DFQATT and SNEGSKA (reference sequence). J was trimmed by 12 bases and V by 5 bases; bases with no gene match: 16. This CDR3 reads CSAPQLGTSGRAGQFF. DNA for the CDR3: TGCAGTGCTCCACAACTCGGCACTAGCGGGAGGGCAGGGCAGTTCTTC.

In this sample, this clonotype turned up a few times. This chain links TRBV6-1 with TRBJ2-1; possibly TRBD2 for D (5 bases). Between the trimmed V and J ends, which lost 6 bases and 5 bases, there was a span of 14 bases. This CDR3 has 14 residues. Germline V CDR1 and CDR2: MNHNS, SASEGT. The CDR3 sequence is CASSAGEFHNEQFF. CDR3 coding DNA: TGTGCCAGCAGCGCCGGGGAATTTCACAATGAGCAGTTCTTC.

CDR3 sequence: CSASLRDSYNEQFF. CDR3 in DNA: TGCAGTGCTAGTCTTCGGGACTCCTACAATGAGCAGTTCTTC. This chain links TRBV20-1 with TRBJ2-1, with D possibly being TRBD2 (5 bases). Germline loops: CDR1 DFQATT, CDR2 SNEGSKA (reference sequence). The CDR3 runs 14 residues. Trimming removed 3 bases from V and 0 bases from J, with 9 bases in between.

This clonotype was counted between two and nine times. The chain carries TRBV7-2 and TRBJ2-5; a possible D gene is TRBD2 (7 bases). The CDR3 contains 15 residues. Between the trimmed V and J ends, which lost 4 bases and 5 bases, there was a span of 17 bases. Germline loops: CDR1 SGHTA, CDR2 FQGNSA. The CDR3 loop is CASSSWGAGVETQYF. The CDR3 DNA sequence: TGTGCCAGCAGCTCCTGGGGGGCGGGGGTTGAGACCCAGTACTTC.

The chain joins TRBV6-1 to TRBJ2-6; D possibly matches TRBD1 or TRBD2 (5 bases each). V was clipped by 8 bases and J by 1 base, with 21 bases between them. The V gene's germline CDR1 is MNHNS and CDR2 SASEGT. The CDR3 totals 18 residues. This CDR3 reads CASSKWGGQGSGANVLTF. For the CDR3, the DNA is TGTGCCAGCTCGAAGTGGGGCGGGCAGGGATCTGGGGCCAACGTCCTGACTTTC.

The chain has TRBV5-1 and TRBJ1-2; D ambiguous. Deletions cut 0 bases from V and 4 bases from J, with 13 bases between. The CDR3 is made up of 15 amino acids. Looked up from germline, CDR1 is SGHRS and CDR2 is YFSETQ. The CDR3 reads CASSLEPGPSYGYTF. The CDR3 DNA is TGCGCCAGCAGCTTGGAACCGGGCCCTAGCTATGGCTACACCTTC.

The rearrangement joins TRBV20-1 to TRBJ2-5, with TRBD2 identical over 12 bases. Trimming removed 1 base from V and 2 bases from J; junction bases left unmatched: 2. Germline V gene data show CDR1 as DFQATT and CDR2 as SNEGSKA (reference sequence). CDR3 length: 15 residues. The CDR3 DNA sequence: TGCAGTGCTAGAGGGACTAGCGGGAAACAAGAGACCCAGTACTTC. It codes for CSARGTSGKQETQYF.

The rearrangement uses TRBV7-9 and TRBJ1-5; the D is unclear. Trimming pared 1 base from V and 6 bases from J, leaving 7 bases between. This CDR3 has 13 amino acids. Germline V gene sequence: CDR1 SEHNR, CDR2 FQNEAQ (reference sequence). The CDR3, as DNA: TGTGCCAGCAGCTTAGACCGAATTCAGCCCCAGCATTTT. This gives the protein CASSLDRIQPQHF.

In its sample, this clonotype was seen many times. The J gene is TRBJ1-5, the V gene TRBV20-1; 8 bases match TRBD1. Germline loops: CDR1 DFQATT, CDR2 SNEGSKA (reference sequence). The trim removed 2 bases at V and 5 bases at J, leaving 8 bases unmatched. The CDR3 runs 15 residues. The CDR3 loop is CSARQPGQEYQPQHF. CDR3 coding DNA: TGCAGTGCTAGACAACCGGGACAGGAGTATCAGCCCCAGCATTTT.

The rearrangement uses TRBV14 and TRBJ2-3; TRBD1 might be the D (5 bases). The CDR3 runs to 15 residues. The V gene lost 2 bases and the J gene lost 0 bases, with 9 bases spanning the gap. Germline CDR1 is SGHDN and CDR2 is FVKESK. This CDR3 is CASSQQPGSTDTQYF. DNA of the CDR3: TGTGCCAGCAGCCAACAGCCAGGGAGCACAGATACGCAGTATTTT. Filled out from reference TRBV14 and TRBJ2-3, the complete variable domain reads EAGVTQFPSHSVIEKGQTVTLRCDPISGHDNLYWYRRVMGKEIKFLLHFVKESKQDESGMPNNRFLAERTGGTYSTLKVQPAELEDSGVYFCASSQQPGSTDTQYFGPGTRLTVL.

This clonotype was picked up a small number of times. The chain is built from TRBV4-3 and TRBJ2-1, with no clear D. The CDR3 is 13 residues long. Germline CDR1 LGHNA, CDR2 YSLEER. With 5 bases removed from V and 7 bases from J, the gap between germline ends came to 12 bases. The chain's CDR3 is CASSEMVRNEQFF. CDR3 nucleotides: TGCGCCAGCAGCGAAATGGTGAGGAATGAGCAGTTCTTC.

This clonotype has only a few counts. This chain links TRBV10-2 with TRBJ1-3; D might be TRBD1 (5 bases). The CDR3 length is 15 residues. In germline, CDR1 is WSHSY, CDR2 SAAADI. Trimming cost V 3 bases and J 3 bases, with 12 bases left between them. The CDR3 region is CASSEGAGVGNTIYF. CDR3 nucleotide sequence: TGCGCCAGCAGTGAAGGGGCTGGAGTTGGAAACACCATATATTTT.

This clonotype occurred many times. One end of the junction varies from germline; a read error may be responsible. CDR3 sequence (DNA): TGCGCCAGCAGCCAAGACCCAGGGCTTAACTATGGCTACACCTTC. This sequence encodes CASSQDPGLNYGYTF. V is TRBV4-2 and J is TRBJ1-2; D perhaps matches TRBD1 (5 bases). Germline CDR1 and CDR2: LGHNA and YNFKEQ. This CDR3 region has 15 residues.

This clonotype turned up a few times. The V gene is TRBV19, the J gene TRBJ1-5; unclear D gene. V was cut by 3 bases and J by 11 bases, with 14 bases left in between. Germline V lookup: CDR1 LNHDA, CDR2 SQIVND (reference sequence). This CDR3 has 13 amino acids. The CDR3 DNA reads TGTGCCAGTAGTATGATAGGTGCTAGGGCCCAGCATTTT. Translation: CASSMIGARAQHF. The full variable domain, with the rest looked up from reference TRBV19 and TRBJ1-5, is DGGITQSPKYLFRKEGQNVTLSCEQNLNHDAMYWYRQDPGQGLRLIYYSQIVNDFQKGDIAEGYSVSREKKESFPLTVTSAQKNPTAFYLCASSMIGARAQHFGDGTRLSIL.

This clonotype has more than one count but fewer than ten. V usage is TRBV4-3 and J usage is TRBJ1-2; D is unresolved. The V gene lost 0 bases and the J gene lost 0 bases, with 11 bases spanning the gap. Per germline, CDR1 LGHNA and CDR2 YSLEER. CDR3 size: 16 residues. The CDR3 region is CASSQEFRSANYGYTF. CDR3 bases: TGCGCCAGCAGCCAAGAATTCAGATCAGCTAACTATGGCTACACCTTC.

The rearrangement links TRBV2 to TRBJ2-4; D is unclear. The germline V and J ends were trimmed by 3 bases and 15 bases, with 12 bases remaining between them. Per germline, CDR1 SNHLY and CDR2 FYNNEI. There are 11 residues in the CDR3. This chain's CDR3 is CASSEGGRRYF. CDR3 sequence (DNA): TGTGCCAGCAGTGAGGGCGGCAGACGGTACTTC.

The chain is built from TRBV12-3 or TRBV12-4 and TRBJ2-7; D may correspond to TRBD1 or TRBD2 (6 bases each). This CDR3 contains 15 residues. V shed 5 bases and J shed 4 bases, with 18 bases lying between them. For the CDR3, the DNA is TGTGCCAGCAGTCTGGGAGGAGGGGGAATGTACGAGCAGTACTTC. It specifies CASSLGGGGMYEQYF.

This chain joins TRBV7-9 and TRBJ2-1, with D perhaps TRBD2 (5 bases). Between the trimmed V and J ends, which lost 2 bases and 7 bases, there was a span of 9 bases. Germline-derived CDR1 and CDR2 are SEHNR and FQNEAQ (reference sequence). The CDR3 covers 13 residues. CDR3 protein: CASSLSRANEQFF. As DNA, the CDR3 is TGTGCCAGCAGCTTATCGAGGGCAAATGAGCAGTTCTTC.

Only a few counts were recorded for this clonotype. The genes are TRBV28 and TRBJ1-5, with TRBD1 as a possible D gene (5 bases). V was shortened by 7 bases and J by 1 base, with 17 bases between the two germline ends. Germline V gene data show CDR1 as MDHEN and CDR2 as SYDVKM. The CDR3 contains 16 residues. The CDR3 region has the DNA TGTGCCAGCACCACCCTTTGGGACGACAGCAATCAGCCCCAGCATTTT. Its protein is CASTTLWDDSNQPQHF. The complete variable domain, with remaining parts taken from reference TRBV28 and TRBJ1-5, reads DVKVTQSSRYLVKRTGEKVFLECVQDMDHENMFWYRQDPGLGLRLIYFSYDVKMKEKGDIPEGYSVSREKKERFSLILESASTNQTSMYLCASTTLWDDSNQPQHFGDGTRLSIL.

The sample holds a few counts of this clonotype. The genes are TRBV7-2 and TRBJ2-5; D unresolved. Germline CDR1 SGHTA, CDR2 FQGNSA. Between the trimmed V and J ends, which lost 5 bases and 5 bases, there was a span of 12 bases. This CDR3 has 13 residues. The CDR3 nucleotides read TGTGCCAGCAGCCCTACGCCATCGGAGACCCAGTACTTC. Translation: CASSPTPSETQYF.

There are a few counts of this clonotype. V usage is TRBV11-2 and J usage is TRBJ2-5; D not resolved. V lost 1 base, J lost 0 bases, and 9 bases lay in between. Germline-derived CDR1 and CDR2 are SGHAT and FQNNGV. This CDR3 contains 15 residues. CDR3 protein: CASSLGHLYQETQYF. The CDR3 DNA follows: TGTGCCAGCAGCTTAGGACACTTGTACCAAGAGACCCAGTACTTC.

This chain joins TRBV15 and TRBJ2-7; D gene uncertain. Germline lookup yields CDR1 LNHNV and CDR2 YYDKDF (reference sequence). The CDR3 is made up of 14 amino acids. V lost 5 bases, J lost 6 bases, and 17 bases lay in between. This CDR3 is CATSARPLSSEQYF. CDR3 nucleotide sequence: TGTGCCACCAGCGCCCGCCCTCTTAGTTCCGAGCAGTACTTC.

This clonotype turned up a few times. The V call is TRBV11-2, the J call TRBJ2-7; TRBD1 is a possible D gene (5 bases). The CDR3 extends over 13 amino acids. Germline values: CDR1 SGHAT, CDR2 FQNNGV. Trimming left V 8 bases short and J 3 bases short, with 14 bases between. The CDR3 region is CASSTGAVYEQYF. The CDR3 DNA reads as TGTGCCAGCTCAACAGGAGCCGTCTACGAGCAGTACTTC.

This clonotype has a handful of counts. The chain links TRBV5-6 to TRBJ2-3, with TRBD2 identical over 7 bases. CDR3 size: 20 residues. Germline loops: CDR1 SGHDT, CDR2 YYEEEE. The V segment lost 1 base and the J segment 0 bases; nucleotides outside the gene matches: 17. The CDR3 bases are TGTGCCAGCAGCTTGCTGGGGGGGACTACCGACTCTGCTAGCACAGATACGCAGTATTTT. It specifies CASSLLGGTTDSASTDTQYF.

The sample holds a few counts of this clonotype. V and J are TRBV4-3 and TRBJ1-3; D perhaps matches TRBD1 (5 bases). V was cut by 3 bases and J by 2 bases, with 8 bases left in between. Germline lookup yields CDR1 LGHNA and CDR2 YSLEER. There are 14 residues in the CDR3. As DNA, the CDR3 is TGCGCCAGCAGCCACCAGGGTACTGGAAACACCATATATTTT. As protein: CASSHQGTGNTIYF.